This T cell receptor (beta chain) was retrieved from a study of blood T cell repertoires in COVID-19. TCRdb's copy holds only in-frame clones and misses some; the assay was immunoSEQ multiplex PCR. There are tens of thousands of clones in the sample; roughly 85% occur only once, and 35% to 40% lies in the top ten. J lost 4 bases, V lost 3 bases, and 11 bases had no gene match. Germline lookup yields CDR1 MNHNS and CDR2 SASEGT. This CDR3 is built from 17 residues. The specimen was peripheral blood. The V gene is TRBV6-1, the J gene TRBJ1-5; 8 bases are a match to TRBD1. This sequence originates from a man of 80 years or more with acute or convalescent COVID-19. CDR3 sequence (DNA): TGTGCCAGCAGTGAGCCAGTTGTGCAGGGGGCGAATCAGCCCCAGCATTTT. Translation gives CASSEPVVQGANQPQHF.